These 13 T cell receptor beta chains share one sample of origin, sequenced in a study of blood T cell repertoires in COVID-19 (dated by TCRdb to the early 2020s). The receptor library was made with the immunoSEQ multiplex PCR assay. What TCRdb holds here is the immuneACCESS table cut down to in-frame rearrangements. Part of the clones is not present; checked against another copy, under half of the missing clones reflect an unresolved V gene, and the others are unexplained. For this sample there are 150,000 to 200,000 clones; around 81% appear just once. The ten largest clones represent around 0.93% of the sample. Sequencing used peripheral blood. All receptors derive from a man between 60 and 70 years old with COVID-19, enrolled during active disease.

CDR3 region: CASNSGRATNRMNEQFF. The CDR3 bases are TGTGCCAGCAATAGCGGGAGGGCTACCAACCGGATGAATGAGCAGTTCTTC. This chain uses TRBV27 with TRBJ2-1; 11 nucleotides agree with TRBD2. The CDR3 is 17 amino acids. Germline V gives CDR1 MNHEY, CDR2 SMNVEV (reference sequence). The V gene end was trimmed by 7 bases and the J gene end by 7 bases; junction bases not matched to a gene: 15.

The rearrangement links TRBV29-1 to TRBJ2-7; tentative D call: TRBD2 (7 bases). Trimming removed 4 bases at V and 1 base at J, with 14 bases between. Looked up from germline, CDR1 is SQVTM and CDR2 is ANQGSEA. This CDR3 is 14 amino acids long. Here the CDR3 reads CSVGGGGSSYEQYF. The CDR3 nucleotides read TGCAGCGTTGGGGGAGGGGGTAGTTCCTACGAGCAGTACTTC.

The chain is built from TRBV19 and TRBJ1-5, with D possibly being TRBD1 (6 bases). V lost 7 bases to trimming and J lost 6 bases, with 13 bases between them. The CDR3 spans 13 residues. Germline CDR1 reads LNHDA; CDR2 reads SQIVND (reference sequence). The CDR3 DNA is TGTGCCAGTAAGGGGGGGAGGGGTCAGCCCCAGCATTTT. Translation gives CASKGGRGQPQHF.

The chain is built from TRBV7-9 and TRBJ2-2; perhaps TRBD1 as D (6 bases). Trimming took off 2 bases at V and 6 bases at J, with 22 bases between the two ends. Germline CDR1 reads SEHNR; CDR2 reads FQNEAQ (reference sequence). The CDR3 has 18 amino acids. The CDR3 region is CASSLLAGAAWDAGELFF. CDR3 nucleotides: TGTGCCAGCAGCTTACTGGCAGGGGCGGCGTGGGATGCCGGGGAGCTGTTTTTT.

The chain employs TRBV6-5 and TRBJ2-2, with 9 bases matching TRBD1. Germline V gives CDR1 MNHEY, CDR2 SVGAGI. This CDR3 is built from 16 residues. Trimming at V came to 2 bases and at J to 3 bases, leaving 4 bases not matched to a gene. CDR3 region: CASSYLGTGYTGELFF. The CDR3 DNA follows: TGTGCCAGCAGTTACCTCGGGACAGGGTACACCGGGGAGCTGTTTTTT.

The rearrangement joins TRBV4-3 to TRBJ2-1; a weak D match, TRBD1 (6 bases). The CDR3 spans 15 residues. CDR1 LGHNA and CDR2 YSLEER come from the germline V gene. The germline V and J ends were trimmed by 0 bases and 5 bases, with 11 bases remaining between them. DNA for the CDR3: TGCGCCAGCAGCCAAGACGGGACAATGGACAATGAGCAGTTCTTC. As protein: CASSQDGTMDNEQFF.

The chain uses TRBV18 and TRBJ1-2; 9 bases fit TRBD1. Looked up from germline, CDR1 is KGHSH and CDR2 is LQKENI. This CDR3 contains 16 residues. Trimming at V came to 3 bases and at J to 2 bases, leaving 7 bases not matched to a gene. The CDR3 reads CASSPGTGNANYGYTF. The CDR3, as DNA: TGTGCCAGCTCACCCGGGACAGGGAACGCGAACTATGGCTACACCTTC. Supplemented by reference TRBV18 and TRBJ1-2, the full variable domain reads NAGVMQNPRHLVRRRGQEARLRCSPMKGHSHVYWYRQLPEEGLKFMVYLQKENIIDESGMPKERFSAEFPKEGPSILRIQQVVRGDSAAYFCASSPGTGNANYGYTFGSGTRLTVV.

The V and J genes are TRBV6-5 and TRBJ1-1, with a tentative D call TRBD1 (5 bases). Per germline, CDR1 MNHEY and CDR2 SVGAGI. Trimming pared 7 bases from V and 7 bases from J, leaving 10 bases between. There are 11 residues in the CDR3. CDR3 sequence reads: CASTEDSEAFF. CDR3 DNA sequence: TGTGCCAGCACCGAAGACAGTGAAGCTTTCTTT.

This chain connects TRBV19 to TRBJ1-6; D is undetermined. Germline lookup yields CDR1 LNHDA and CDR2 SQIVND (reference sequence). CDR3 size: 15 residues. Trimming left V 6 bases short and J 7 bases short, with 16 bases between. The CDR3 here is CASSEQQPGNSPLHF. CDR3 bases: TGTGCCAGTAGCGAACAACAGCCGGGAAATTCACCCCTCCACTTT.

The chain couples TRBV3-1 (or the pseudogene TRBV3-2) to TRBJ1-4; D uncertain. The CDR3 length is 13 residues. CDR1 is LGHDT, CDR2 YNNKEL, per germline (reference sequence). V was shortened by 1 base and J by 3 bases, with 3 bases between the two germline ends. CDR3 residues: CASSQAANEKLFF. For the CDR3, the DNA is TGTGCCAGCAGCCAAGCGGCTAATGAAAAACTGTTTTTT.

This clone has a handful of counts. The CDR3 loop reads CASSLSGTGNTIYF. CDR3 DNA: TGTGCCAGCAGCTTATCAGGGACTGGAAACACCATATATTTT. This sequence joins TRBV11-3 and TRBJ1-3, with D maybe TRBD1 (5 bases). V was clipped by 2 bases and J by 2 bases, with 7 bases between them. There are 14 residues in the CDR3. The germline gives CDR1 SGHNT, CDR2 YENEEA.

The rearrangement uses TRBV2 and TRBJ1-1, with 8 bases identical to TRBD1. Germline loops: CDR1 SNHLY, CDR2 FYNNEI. V was pared by 11 bases and J by 4 bases, with 9 bases of the junction left unmatched. The CDR3 has 13 amino acids. The CDR3: CAGGQGGGTEAFF. CDR3 bases: TGTGCCGGTGGACAGGGAGGGGGCACTGAAGCTTTCTTT.

This chain connects TRBV27 to TRBJ1-1; D is undetermined. Per germline, CDR1 MNHEY and CDR2 SMNVEV (reference sequence). The CDR3 length is 15 residues. The ends were cut back, 7 bases at V and 0 bases at J, with 15 bases in the middle. Written as DNA, the CDR3 is TGTGCCAGCATCCCTTCCCGACGGGTGAACACTGAAGCTTTCTTT. It translates to CASIPSRRVNTEAFF.